This T cell receptor beta chain was identified in a study of blood T cell repertoires in COVID-19. About the study: Some COVID-19 samples were acute and others convalescent; all came from the United States, Italy and Spain. From T cells, B-cell-depleted T cells, or PBMCs came the material, which was cDNA or gDNA.

Clones were sequenced by immunoSEQ multiplex PCR, and TCRdb holds only the in-frame ones, with some missing. The sample shows around 150,000 clones, about nine tenths of them seen only once. The Seattle site enrolled patients during active infection and followed them longitudinally. The clonotype originates from a man under 40 with COVID-19, enrolled during active disease. The sample comprised peripheral blood.

Here the CDR3 reads CASSARGSSYNEQFF. DNA for the CDR3: TGTGCCAGTAGTGCTAGGGGTAGTTCCTACAATGAGCAGTTCTTC. The J gene is TRBJ2-1, the V gene TRBV19, with D possibly matching TRBD1 (5 bases). The germline V and J ends were trimmed by 5 bases and 1 base, with 12 bases remaining between them. Per the germline V gene, CDR1 is LNHDA and CDR2 is SQIVND (reference sequence). This CDR3 is 15 amino acids long.